These 7 T cell receptor beta chains were all obtained from the same sample, sequenced in a study of T cells after posttransplantation cyclophosphamide. TCRdb's copy holds only in-frame clones and misses some; the assay was immunoSEQ multiplex PCR. The sample contains 40,000 to 45,000 clones, none of them singletons. The sample was PBMCs. These receptors were collected from a man in his forties in good health, CMV-negative, and a related stem cell transplant donor.

This clone showed up many times. The chain uses TRBV4-3 and TRBJ2-2; a weak D match, TRBD2 (5 bases). The length of the CDR3 is 15 residues. Per germline, CDR1 LGHNA and CDR2 YSLEER. V lost 1 base and J lost 6, with 12 bases in between. CDR3 DNA: TGCGCCAGCAGCCAAGTAGGCGGAGGTCCCGGGGAGCTGTTTTTT. As protein: CASSQVGGGPGELFF.

In this sample, this clone turned up a few times. V and J are TRBV30 and TRBJ2-5; 10 bases fit TRBD2. CDR1 is GTSNPN and CDR2 is SVGIG in the germline V gene (reference sequence). This CDR3 has 15 amino acids. J gave up 5 bases and V 1 base, and 7 bases lay outside the gene matches. CDR3 in DNA: TGTGCCTGGAGTGGCGCTAGCGGGAGCGGGGAGACCCAGTACTTC. Encoded protein: CAWSGASGSGETQYF.

At least ten counts were recorded for this clone. The V and J genes are TRBV6-5 and TRBJ2-3; TRBD2 matches 11 bases. Germline lookup yields CDR1 MNHEY and CDR2 SVGAGI. V shed 11 bases and J 0 bases; nucleotides not matched to a gene: 4. The CDR3 length is 14 residues. The CDR3 region is CAARLAGSTDTQYF. The CDR3 DNA follows: TGTGCCGCCCGACTAGCGGGGAGCACAGATACGCAGTATTTT.

This clone was counted ten times or more. The rearrangement joins TRBV7-8 to TRBJ2-3, with 11 nucleotides matching TRBD2. Trimming at V came to 1 base and at J to 0 bases, leaving 0 bases not matched to a gene. CDR3 length: 16 residues. CDR1 and CDR2 (germline): SGHVS, FQNEAQ. CDR3 loop: CASSLVAGGSTDTQYF. CDR3 DNA sequence: TGTGCCAGCAGCTTAGTAGCGGGAGGGAGCACAGATACGCAGTATTTT.

Only a few counts were recorded for this clone. This chain links TRBV29-1 with TRBJ2-1, with D possibly being TRBD2 (5 bases). Trimming pared 3 bases from V and 3 bases from J, leaving 15 bases between. CDR1 is SQVTM and CDR2 is ANQGSEA in the germline V gene. The CDR3 length is 15 residues. CDR3 sequence reads: CSVEASEDIYNEQFF. The CDR3 region has the DNA TGCAGCGTTGAGGCGTCGGAGGATATCTACAATGAGCAGTTCTTC.

This clone occurred many times. V usage is TRBV4-1 and J usage is TRBJ2-1; 12 nucleotides line up with TRBD2. Germline V gene sequence: CDR1 MGHRA, CDR2 YSYEKL. J lost 7 bases, V lost 5 bases, and 9 bases had no gene match. The CDR3 consists of 16 residues. The CDR3 loop reads CASSALQTSGRNEQFF. CDR3 DNA sequence: TGCGCCAGCAGCGCACTGCAGACTAGCGGGAGAAATGAGCAGTTCTTC.

This clone has ten or more counts. This chain connects TRBV4-2 to TRBJ1-4; possible D gene TRBD1, 6 bases. V lost 4 bases and J lost 3, with 15 bases in between. Per the germline V gene, CDR1 is LGHNA and CDR2 is YNFKEQ. CDR3 length: 16 residues. In DNA, the CDR3 is TGTGCCAGCAGCCGGACACAGGGTTGGGCTAATGAAAAACTGTTTTTT. Amino acid sequence: CASSRTQGWANEKLFF.